Below are 3 T cell receptor beta chains sequenced from a single sample in a study of cytomegalovirus exposure and HLA in healthy donors. The PCR made use of 60 Vbeta and 13 Jbeta primers. The data were produced by immunoSEQ multiplex PCR, yet TCRdb's version contains in-frame clones alone and is incomplete. Among about 160,000 clones listed, 65% to 80% were seen once. Sequencing input: PBMCs. The receptor set was obtained from a man aged 18 to 30 in good health and CMV-seropositive.

This rearrangement joins TRBV28 to TRBJ1-2; 9 positions agree with TRBD1. The CDR3 length is 12 residues. With 7 bases clipped from V and 8 bases from J, the junction kept 5 bases outside the gene matches. In germline, CDR1 is MDHEN, CDR2 SYDVKM. In nucleotides, the CDR3 is TGTGCCAGCAAAACAGGGGGCGGCGGCTACACCTTC. This sequence encodes CASKTGGGGYTF.

Regarding this clone: Without the conserved terminal phenylalanine or tryptophan, this CDR3 likely stems from a read error. V usage is TRBV29-1 and J usage is TRBJ1-1; the D gene is possibly TRBD1 (6 bases). This CDR3 spans 14 amino acids. Germline assignment: CDR1 SQVTM and CDR2 ANQGSEA. V was clipped by 6 bases and J by 0 bases, with 14 bases between them. The CDR3 here is CSVTVQGMNTEAFL. Here the CDR3 DNA reads TGCAGCGTAACTGTACAGGGCATGAACACTGAAGCTTTCCTT.

DNA of the CDR3: TGCGCCAGCAGCTTGATGGGGGGACAGGGGACAGGCTACACCTTC. Translation gives CASSLMGGQGTGYTF. V gene TRBV5-1 combines with J gene TRBJ1-2, with 10 positions matching TRBD1. CDR3 length: 15 residues. Germline loops: CDR1 SGHRS, CDR2 YFSETQ. Trimming at V came to 1 base and at J to 8 bases, leaving 8 bases not matched to a gene.